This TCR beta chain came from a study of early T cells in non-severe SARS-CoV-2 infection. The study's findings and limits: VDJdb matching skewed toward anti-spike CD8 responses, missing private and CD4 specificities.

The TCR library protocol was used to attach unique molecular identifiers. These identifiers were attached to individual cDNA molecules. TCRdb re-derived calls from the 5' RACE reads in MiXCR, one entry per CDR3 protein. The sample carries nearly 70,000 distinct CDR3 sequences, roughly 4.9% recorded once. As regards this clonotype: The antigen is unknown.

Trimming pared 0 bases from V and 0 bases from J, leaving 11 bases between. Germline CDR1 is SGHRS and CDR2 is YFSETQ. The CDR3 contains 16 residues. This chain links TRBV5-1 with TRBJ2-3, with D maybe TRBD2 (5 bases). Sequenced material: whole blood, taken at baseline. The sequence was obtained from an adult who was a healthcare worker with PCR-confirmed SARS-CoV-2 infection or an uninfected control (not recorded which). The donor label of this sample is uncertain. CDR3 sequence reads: CASSLEGGPSTDTQYF. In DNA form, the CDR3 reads TGCGCCAGCAGCTTGGAGGGCGGGCCTAGCACAGATACGCAGTATTTT.